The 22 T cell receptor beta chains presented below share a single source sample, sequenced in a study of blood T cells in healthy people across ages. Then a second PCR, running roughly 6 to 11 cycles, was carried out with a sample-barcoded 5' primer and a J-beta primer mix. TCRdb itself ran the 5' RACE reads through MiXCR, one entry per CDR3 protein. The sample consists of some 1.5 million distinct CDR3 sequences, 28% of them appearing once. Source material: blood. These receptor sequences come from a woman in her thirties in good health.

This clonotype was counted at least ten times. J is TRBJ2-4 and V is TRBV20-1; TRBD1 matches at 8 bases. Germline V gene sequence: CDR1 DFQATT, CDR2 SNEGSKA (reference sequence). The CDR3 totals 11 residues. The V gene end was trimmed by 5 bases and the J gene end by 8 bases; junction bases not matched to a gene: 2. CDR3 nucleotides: TGCAGTGCTGAGGGACAGGACATTCAGTACTTC. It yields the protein CSAEGQDIQYF.

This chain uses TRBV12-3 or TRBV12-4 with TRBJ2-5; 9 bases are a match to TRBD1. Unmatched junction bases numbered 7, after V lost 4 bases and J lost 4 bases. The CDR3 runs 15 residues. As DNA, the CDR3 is TGTGCCAGCAGTTGGACAGGGGCTGTAGGAGAGACCCAGTACTTC. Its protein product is CASSWTGAVGETQYF.

This CDR3 is CASSLSGGDRSPLHF. CDR3 bases: TGTGCCAGCAGTTTATCAGGGGGCGATCGATCACCCCTCCACTTT. The V gene is TRBV27, the J gene TRBJ1-6; 7 bases line up with TRBD1. In germline, CDR1 is MNHEY, CDR2 SMNVEV (reference sequence). V lost 0 bases to trimming and J lost 10 bases; unmatched junction nucleotides: 6. This CDR3 has 15 amino acids.

The CDR3 loop reads CASSLDSIQTPGLASDEQFF. CDR3 coding DNA: TGTGCCAGCAGCTTAGACTCCATTCAAACCCCGGGACTAGCTTCCGATGAGCAGTTCTTC. The chain joins TRBV11-2 to TRBJ2-1, with 9 nucleotides matching TRBD2. V lost 0 bases, J lost 8 bases, and 20 bases stayed unmatched. The CDR3 spans 20 residues. Germline CDR1 SGHAT, CDR2 FQNNGV.

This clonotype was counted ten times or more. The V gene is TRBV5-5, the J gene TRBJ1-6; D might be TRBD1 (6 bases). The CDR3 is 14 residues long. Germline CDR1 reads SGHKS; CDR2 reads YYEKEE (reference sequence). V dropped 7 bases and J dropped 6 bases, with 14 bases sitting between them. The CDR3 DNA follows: TGTGCCAGCGGAAGGGACATCTCTAATTCACCCCTCCACTTT. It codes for CASGRDISNSPLHF.

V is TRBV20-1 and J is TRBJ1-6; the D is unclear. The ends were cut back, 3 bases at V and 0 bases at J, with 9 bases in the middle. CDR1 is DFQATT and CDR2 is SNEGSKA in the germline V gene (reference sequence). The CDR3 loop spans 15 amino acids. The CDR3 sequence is CSASAAGSYNSPLHF. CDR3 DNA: TGCAGTGCTAGCGCAGCCGGCTCCTATAATTCACCCCTCCACTTT.

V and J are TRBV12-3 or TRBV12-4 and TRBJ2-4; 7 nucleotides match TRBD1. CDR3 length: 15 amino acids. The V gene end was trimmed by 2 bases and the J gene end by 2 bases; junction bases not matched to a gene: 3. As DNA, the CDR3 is TGTGCCAGCAGTTTAAAGGGGGCGACCAAAAACATTCAGTACTTC. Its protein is CASSLKGATKNIQYF.

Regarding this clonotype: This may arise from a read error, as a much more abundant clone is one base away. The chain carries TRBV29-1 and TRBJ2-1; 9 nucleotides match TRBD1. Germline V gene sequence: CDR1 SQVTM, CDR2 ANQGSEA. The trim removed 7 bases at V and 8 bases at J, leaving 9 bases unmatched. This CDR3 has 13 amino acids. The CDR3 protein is CSARGQGIDEQFF. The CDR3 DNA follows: TGCAGCGCCCGCGGACAGGGGATAGATGAGCAGTTCTTC.

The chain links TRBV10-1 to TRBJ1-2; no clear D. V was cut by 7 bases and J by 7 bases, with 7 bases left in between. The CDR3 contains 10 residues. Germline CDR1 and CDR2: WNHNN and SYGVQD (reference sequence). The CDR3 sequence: CASNEAGYTF. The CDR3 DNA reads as TGCGCCAGCAACGAGGCTGGCTACACCTTC.

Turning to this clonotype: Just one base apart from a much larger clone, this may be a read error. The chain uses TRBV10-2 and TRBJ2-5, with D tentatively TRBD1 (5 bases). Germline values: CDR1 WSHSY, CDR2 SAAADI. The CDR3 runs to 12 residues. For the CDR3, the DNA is TGCGTCAGTTCAGGGTCCGGAGAGACCCAGTACTTC. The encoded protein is CVSSGSGETQYF.

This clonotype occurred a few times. CDR3 in DNA: TGTGCCAGCAGCTTAGCGAGGAGGGAAGGCACTGAAGCTTTCTTT. Its protein product is CASSLARREGTEAFF. The chain recombines TRBV7-2 with TRBJ1-1; D gene ambiguous. This CDR3 spans 15 amino acids. Germline V gives CDR1 SGHTA, CDR2 FQGNSA. The ends were cut back, 0 bases at V and 4 bases at J, with 12 bases in the middle.

CDR3 in DNA: TGTGCCAGCAGTTTGTTTGGGACAGTTTATAGCAATCAGCCCCAGCATTTT. Residues: CASSLFGTVYSNQPQHF. The genes are TRBV27 and TRBJ1-5; 7 bases agree with TRBD1. The V gene end was trimmed by 3 bases and the J gene end by 0 bases; junction bases not matched to a gene: 8. Germline V gene data show CDR1 as MNHEY and CDR2 as SMNVEV (reference sequence). The CDR3 extends over 17 amino acids.

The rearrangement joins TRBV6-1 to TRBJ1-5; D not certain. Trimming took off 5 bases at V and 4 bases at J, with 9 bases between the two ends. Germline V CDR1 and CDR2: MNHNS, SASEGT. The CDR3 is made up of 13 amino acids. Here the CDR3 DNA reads TGTGCCAGCAGTCCCGAGCTTAATCAGCCCCAGCATTTT. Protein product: CASSPELNQPQHF.

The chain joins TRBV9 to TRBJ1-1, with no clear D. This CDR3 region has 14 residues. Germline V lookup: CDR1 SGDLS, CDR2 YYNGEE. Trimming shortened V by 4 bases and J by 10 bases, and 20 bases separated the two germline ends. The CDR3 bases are TGTGCCAGCAGCCCCCCGGCCTTGGGCCACCTAGCTTTCTTT. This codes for CASSPPALGHLAFF.

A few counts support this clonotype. CDR3 DNA sequence: TGTGCCAGCAGCGCATCCGGGACAGCCAAAAACATTCAGTACTTC. It encodes CASSASGTAKNIQYF. The genes are TRBV7-9 and TRBJ2-4; tentatively, D is TRBD1 or TRBD2 (5 bases each). The CDR3 has 15 amino acids. V was trimmed by 5 bases and J by 0 bases, leaving 11 bases between them. The germline gives CDR1 SEHNR, CDR2 FQNEAQ (reference sequence).

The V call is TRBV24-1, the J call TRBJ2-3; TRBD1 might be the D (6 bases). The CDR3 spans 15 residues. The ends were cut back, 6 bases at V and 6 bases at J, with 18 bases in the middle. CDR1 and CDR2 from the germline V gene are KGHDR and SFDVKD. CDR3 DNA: TGTGCCACCAGTCCAGGGACATCCAAGGCGGATACGCAGTATTTT. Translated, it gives CATSPGTSKADTQYF.

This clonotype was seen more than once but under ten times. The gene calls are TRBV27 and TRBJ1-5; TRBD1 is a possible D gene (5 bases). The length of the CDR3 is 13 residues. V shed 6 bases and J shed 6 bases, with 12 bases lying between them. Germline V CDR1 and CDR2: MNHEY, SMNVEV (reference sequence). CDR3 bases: TGTGCCAGCAGCTACGACAGAATTCAGCCCCAGCATTTT. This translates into CASSYDRIQPQHF.

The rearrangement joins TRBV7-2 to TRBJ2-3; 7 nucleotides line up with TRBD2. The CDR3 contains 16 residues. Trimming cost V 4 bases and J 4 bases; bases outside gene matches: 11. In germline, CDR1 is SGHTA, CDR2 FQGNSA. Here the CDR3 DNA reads TGTGCCAGCAGCTCACTACGAGCGGGATCCCCAGATACGCAGTATTTT. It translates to CASSSLRAGSPDTQYF.

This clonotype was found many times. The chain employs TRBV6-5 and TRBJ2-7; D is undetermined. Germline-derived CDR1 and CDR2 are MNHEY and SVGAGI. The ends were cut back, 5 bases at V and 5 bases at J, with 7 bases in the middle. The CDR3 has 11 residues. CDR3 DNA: TGTGCCAGCAGTCAAGAGAACGAGCAGTACTTC. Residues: CASSQENEQYF.

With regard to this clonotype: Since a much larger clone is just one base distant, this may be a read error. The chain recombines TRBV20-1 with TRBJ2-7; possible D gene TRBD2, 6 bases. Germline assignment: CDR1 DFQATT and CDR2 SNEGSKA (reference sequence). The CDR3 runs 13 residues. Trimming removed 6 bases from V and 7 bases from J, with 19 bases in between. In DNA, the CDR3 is TGCAGTGCGTCGGGACTTTCCTACAATGAGCAGTACTTC. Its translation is CSASGLSYNEQYF.

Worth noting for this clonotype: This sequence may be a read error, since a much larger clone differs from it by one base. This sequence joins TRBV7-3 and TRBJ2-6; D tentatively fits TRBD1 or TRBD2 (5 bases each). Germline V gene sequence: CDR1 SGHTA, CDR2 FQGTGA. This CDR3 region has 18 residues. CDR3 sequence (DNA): TGTGCCAGCAGCTCGCGAGGGACGGGAAGCTCTGGGACCAACGTCCTGACTTTC. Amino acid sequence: CASSSRGTGSSGTNVLTF.

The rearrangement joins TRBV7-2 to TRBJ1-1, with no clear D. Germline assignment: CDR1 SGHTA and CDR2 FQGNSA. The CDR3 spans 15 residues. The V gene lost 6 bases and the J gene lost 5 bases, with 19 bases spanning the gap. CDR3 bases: TGTGCCAGCAGTCAGGTGGCGGGTGGAGGGACTGAAGCTTTCTTT. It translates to CASSQVAGGGTEAFF.